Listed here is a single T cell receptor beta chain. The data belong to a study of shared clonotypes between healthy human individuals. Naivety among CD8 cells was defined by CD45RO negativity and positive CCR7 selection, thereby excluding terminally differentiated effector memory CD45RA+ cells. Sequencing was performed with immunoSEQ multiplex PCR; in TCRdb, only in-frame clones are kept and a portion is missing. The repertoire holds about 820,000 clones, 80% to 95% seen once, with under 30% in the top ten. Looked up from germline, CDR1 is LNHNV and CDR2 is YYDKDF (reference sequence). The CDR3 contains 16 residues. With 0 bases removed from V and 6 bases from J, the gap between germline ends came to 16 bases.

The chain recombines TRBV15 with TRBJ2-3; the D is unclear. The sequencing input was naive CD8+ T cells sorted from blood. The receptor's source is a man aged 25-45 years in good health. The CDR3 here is CATSRDVASLGDTQYF. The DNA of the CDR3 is TGTGCCACCAGCAGAGACGTTGCTTCTTTGGGGGATACGCAGTATTTT.